Listed here are 26 T cell receptor beta chains from one sample, sequenced in a study. TCRdb re-called the reads through MiXCR, storing one row per CDR3 protein. The sample lists 3,500 to 4,500 distinct CDR3 sequences; around 9.5% were seen once. Sequenced sample: CD4+ T cells from peripheral blood. The source of these receptors is a human donor with rheumatoid arthritis.

The gene calls are TRBV6-2 or TRBV6-3 and TRBJ2-5; no clear D gene. The V end lost 5 bases, the J end lost 5 bases, and 9 bases lay between the germline ends. Germline V gene data show CDR1 as MNHEY and CDR2 as SVGEGT. The CDR3 contains 12 residues. CDR3 protein: CASSLLGETQYF. For the CDR3, the DNA is TGTGCCAGCAGTCTGCTAGGGGAGACCCAGTACTTC.

The genes are TRBV7-2 and TRBJ2-3; 8 positions agree with TRBD2. Looked up from germline, CDR1 is SGHTA and CDR2 is FQGNSA. The CDR3 is 15 amino acids. After removal of 8 bases from V and 3 bases from J, the junction contained 10 bases not matched to a gene. Written as DNA, the CDR3 is TGTGCCAGCGGAAGGAGAGCGGGAGTGACAGATACGCAGTATTTT. Encoded protein: CASGRRAGVTDTQYF.

By sample share, this clonotype is medium-sized. The chain carries TRBV20-1 and TRBJ2-5; D remains ambiguous. The CDR3 is 15 amino acids. V dropped 0 bases and J dropped 0 bases, with 11 bases sitting between them. Germline-derived CDR1 and CDR2 are DFQATT and SNEGSKA (reference sequence). The CDR3 loop is CSARDHTEYQETQYF. CDR3 nucleotides: TGCAGTGCTAGAGATCATACCGAGTACCAAGAGACCCAGTACTTC.

This clonotype was counted ten times or more. Written as DNA, the CDR3 is TGTGCCAGCACCAGCCTGGGACAGATTACCGGGGAGCTGTTTTTT. Its translation is CASTSLGQITGELFF. V usage is TRBV28 and J usage is TRBJ2-2; TRBD1 aligns across 7 bases. V was pared by 7 bases and J by 5 bases, with 10 bases of the junction left unmatched. This CDR3 is built from 15 residues. Per germline, CDR1 MDHEN and CDR2 SYDVKM.

This clonotype is judged medium-sized. The rearrangement joins TRBV3-1 to TRBJ2-5; 8 bases are shared with TRBD1. The germline V gene encodes CDR1 LGHDT and CDR2 YNNKEL (reference sequence). Trimming took 6 bases from V and 2 from J; bases not matched to a gene: 5. There are 14 residues in the CDR3. CDR3 nucleotides: TGTGCCAGCAGGGACAGGGCGTTGCAAGAGACCCAGTACTTC. This codes for CASRDRALQETQYF.

There are many counts of this clonotype. The V gene is TRBV11-3, the J gene TRBJ2-1; TRBD2 matches at 7 bases. The J segment lost 8 bases and the V segment lost 3 bases, leaving 4 bases of the junction unmatched. CDR1 and CDR2 from the germline V gene are SGHNT and YENEEA. This CDR3 comprises 13 residues. The CDR3 bases are TGTGCCAGCAGCTTGATGGGGGGGGATGAGCAGTTCTTC. Translated: CASSLMGGDEQFF. Using reference TRBV11-3 and TRBJ2-1 for the parts outside the CDR3, the full variable domain is EAGVVQSPRYKIIEKKQPVAFWCNPISGHNTLYWYLQNLGQGPELLIRYENEEAVDDSQLPKDRFSAERLKGVDSTLKIQPAELGDSAVYLCASSLMGGDEQFFGPGTRLTVL.

This clonotype is deemed medium-sized. V gene TRBV29-1 combines with J gene TRBJ2-3; 8 bases fit TRBD1. The V gene's germline CDR1 is SQVTM and CDR2 ANQGSEA. The CDR3 sequence is 13 residues long. V gave up 7 bases and J gave up 5 bases; unmatched junction bases: 8. The CDR3 protein is CSAAQGAGDTQYF. The CDR3 DNA is TGCAGCGCCGCCCAGGGGGCAGGAGATACGCAGTATTTT.

This clonotype ranks as medium-sized. The chain recombines TRBV20-1 with TRBJ2-1, with TRBD2 matching over 7 bases. The CDR3 has 15 amino acids. J was trimmed by 4 bases and V by 3 bases; bases with no gene match: 9. Germline values: CDR1 DFQATT, CDR2 SNEGSKA (reference sequence). The CDR3 nucleotides are TGCAGTGCTAGTCCAGTGGGAGGGTGGTACAATGAGCAGTTCTTC. It is translated as CSASPVGGWYNEQFF.

This clonotype is judged medium-sized. The rearrangement joins TRBV5-5 to TRBJ1-5; D gene uncertain. V lost 0 bases and J 4 bases, leaving 8 bases between the germline ends. Germline V gene data show CDR1 as SGHKS and CDR2 as YYEKEE (reference sequence). This CDR3 is 14 amino acids long. CDR3 region: CASSLVGGNQPQHF. DNA of the CDR3: TGTGCCAGCAGCTTGGTGGGAGGGAATCAGCCCCAGCATTTT.

This clonotype qualifies as medium-sized. V gene TRBV6-1 combines with J gene TRBJ1-6, with a weak D call TRBD1 (5 bases). Germline V lookup: CDR1 MNHNS, CDR2 SASEGT. V lost 5 bases and J lost 3, with 8 bases in between. The CDR3 runs to 14 residues. The CDR3 reads CASSMDNYNSPLHF. The CDR3 bases are TGTGCCAGCAGTATGGACAACTATAATTCACCCCTCCACTTT.

Relative to its sample, this clonotype is medium-sized. The chain links TRBV18 to TRBJ2-2; possibly TRBD1 for D (5 bases). CDR1 is KGHSH, CDR2 LQKENI, per germline. This CDR3 is 15 amino acids long. Trimming cost V 8 bases and J 1 base, with 14 bases left between them. The CDR3 loop reads CASNTGGQNTGELFF. The CDR3 DNA sequence: TGTGCCAGCAACACCGGCGGACAGAACACCGGGGAGCTGTTTTTT.

This clonotype came up many times. The V gene is TRBV29-1, the J gene TRBJ1-2; tentatively, D is TRBD1 (6 bases). V dropped 6 bases and J dropped 3 bases, with 11 bases sitting between them. CDR1 SQVTM and CDR2 ANQGSEA come from the germline V gene. This CDR3 spans 12 amino acids. The CDR3: CSVEQGDYGYTF. The CDR3 bases are TGCAGCGTGGAACAGGGAGACTATGGCTACACCTTC.

This clonotype appeared many times. The gene calls are TRBV28 and TRBJ1-1; TRBD1 agrees at 8 bases. Trimming at V came to 7 bases and at J to 3 bases, leaving 10 bases not matched to a gene. Looked up from germline, CDR1 is MDHEN and CDR2 is SYDVKM. The CDR3 totals 15 residues. CDR3 sequence (DNA): TGTGCCAGCAATGGGGCAGGGGGCATGGACACTGAAGCTTTCTTT. This gives the protein CASNGAGGMDTEAFF.

The sample holds a few counts of this clonotype. This chain uses TRBV5-1 with TRBJ2-5, with a tentative D call TRBD1 (5 bases). From germline, CDR1 is SGHRS and CDR2 YFSETQ. V lost 0 bases, J lost 5 bases, and 14 bases lay in between. This CDR3 region has 15 residues. The CDR3 sequence: CASSLGATGVETQYF. The CDR3 DNA reads as TGCGCCAGCAGCTTGGGGGCCACAGGAGTTGAGACCCAGTACTTC.

On this clonotype itself: Germline and junction disagree at one end, which may indicate a read error. V gene TRBV6-1 combines with J gene TRBJ2-2, with D possibly being TRBD1 or TRBD2 (7 bases each). Per the germline V gene, CDR1 is MNHNS and CDR2 is SASEGT. The CDR3 sequence is 16 residues long. The CDR3 bases are TGTGCCAGCAGTGAAGTTGGAAGGGGGCAAGGCGGGGGGCTGTTTTTT. Translating it yields CASSEVGRGQGGGLFF.

This clonotype came up a few times. The gene calls are TRBV19 and TRBJ1-5, with a weak D call TRBD1 (5 bases). This CDR3 is 14 amino acids long. Trimming removed 1 base from V and 6 bases from J, with 10 bases in between. In germline, CDR1 is LNHDA, CDR2 SQIVND (reference sequence). The CDR3 here is CASSIGQGGQPQHF. DNA of the CDR3: TGTGCCAGTAGTATAGGGCAGGGAGGTCAGCCCCAGCATTTT.

This clonotype is medium-sized by share. The chain joins TRBV7-9 to TRBJ2-3; 11 nucleotides match TRBD2. CDR3 length: 18 amino acids. Germline trimming cut 6 bases from V and 4 bases from J; bases unmatched to any gene: 15. CDR1 is SEHNR, CDR2 FQNEAQ, per germline (reference sequence). CDR3 in amino acids: CASSTSGTSGSSSDTQYF. CDR3 DNA: TGTGCCAGCAGTACCTCCGGGACTAGCGGCAGCTCTTCAGATACGCAGTATTTT.

This clonotype was counted at least ten times. The V call is TRBV11-2, the J call TRBJ1-1; unclear D gene. CDR1 is SGHAT and CDR2 is FQNNGV in the germline V gene. This CDR3 has 13 residues. V lost 6 bases to trimming and J lost 11 bases, with 19 bases between them. For the CDR3, the DNA is TGTGCCAGCAGTTCTCCGGCGGGTACGGATGCTTTCTTT. It is translated as CASSSPAGTDAFF.

Comment on this clonotype: The conserved final phenylalanine or tryptophan is absent from the CDR3, which likely points to a read error. The V and J genes are TRBV12-3 or TRBV12-4 and TRBJ2-3; 7 positions agree with TRBD2. The V and J ends lost 7 bases and 0 bases, in that order; junction bases with no gene match: 4. The length of the CDR3 is 14 residues. In nucleotides, the CDR3 is TGTGCCAGCACCCTTAGCGGGAGCACAGATACGCAGTATTAT. Translation: CASTLSGSTDTQYY.

This clonotype was detected only a few times. J is TRBJ2-3 and V is TRBV7-3; 8 positions agree with TRBD1. V dropped 2 bases and J dropped 2; count of bases not matched to a gene: 6. Germline assignment: CDR1 SGHTA and CDR2 FQGTGA. The CDR3 is 16 amino acids. Here the CDR3 reads CASSLAGTGNTDTQYF. For the CDR3, the DNA is TGTGCCAGCAGCTTAGCCGGGACAGGAAACACAGATACGCAGTATTTT.

This clonotype is medium-sized within its sample. V gene TRBV5-1 combines with J gene TRBJ2-5; 7 nucleotides align to TRBD1. In germline, CDR1 is SGHRS, CDR2 YFSETQ. This CDR3 has 15 amino acids. The V gene end was trimmed by 4 bases and the J gene end by 1 base; junction bases not matched to a gene: 7. CDR3 residues: CASSNTGALQETQYF. The CDR3, as DNA: TGCGCCAGCAGCAACACAGGGGCCCTCCAAGAGACCCAGTACTTC.

This chain uses TRBV28 with TRBJ2-1; D gene unclear. This CDR3 has 20 residues. The V and J ends lost 0 bases and 5 bases respectively, with 26 bases between them. The V gene's germline CDR1 is MDHEN and CDR2 SYDVKM. In DNA, the CDR3 is TGTGCCAGCAGTTTATGGGGATTTCGGGCCCCTCAGATAATGCACAATGAGCAGTTCTTC. Its translation: CASSLWGFRAPQIMHNEQFF.

This clonotype was counted ten times or more. The chain couples TRBV5-1 to TRBJ2-7, with D perhaps TRBD2 (7 bases). The CDR3 runs 16 residues. Trimming cost V 0 bases and J 2 bases, with 15 bases left between them. The germline gives CDR1 SGHRS, CDR2 YFSETQ. CDR3 nucleotides: TGCGCCAGCAGCTTGGATGTGGGAGGGGGAGCCTACGAGCAGTACTTC. Protein product: CASSLDVGGGAYEQYF. Supplemented by reference TRBV5-1 and TRBJ2-7, the full variable domain reads KAGVTQTPRYLIKTRGQQVTLSCSPISGHRSVSWYQQTPGQGLQFLFEYFSETQRNKGNFPGRFSGRQFSNSRSEMNVSTLELGDSALYLCASSLDVGGGAYEQYFGPGTRLTVT.

By share of the sample, this clonotype is medium-sized. The DNA of the CDR3 is TGTGCCAGCAGTCCGGGACAGGGCAATGAAAAACTGTTTTTT. Translation gives CASSPGQGNEKLFF. The chain uses TRBV2 and TRBJ1-4; 9 bases map to TRBD1. J was trimmed by 5 bases and V by 5 bases; bases with no gene match: 3. CDR3 length: 14 amino acids. In germline, CDR1 is SNHLY, CDR2 FYNNEI.

Many counts were recorded for this clonotype. V and J are TRBV19 and TRBJ2-5; 11 positions agree with TRBD2. The CDR3 length is 18 residues. V was clipped by 2 bases and J by 2 bases; unmatched bases: 10. CDR1 and CDR2 (germline): LNHDA, SQIVND (reference sequence). CDR3 nucleotide sequence: TGTGCCAGTAGTATATTAGCGGGAGGGTTAGGTTTACAAGAGACCCAGTACTTC. It codes for CASSILAGGLGLQETQYF. Full variable domain (outside the CDR3, taken from reference TRBV19 and TRBJ2-5): DGGITQSPKYLFRKEGQNVTLSCEQNLNHDAMYWYRQDPGQGLRLIYYSQIVNDFQKGDIAEGYSVSREKKESFPLTVTSAQKNPTAFYLCASSILAGGLGLQETQYFGPGTRLLVL.

This clonotype is labeled medium-sized. The chain has TRBV28 and TRBJ1-2, with unresolved D. This CDR3 comprises 15 residues. In germline, CDR1 is MDHEN, CDR2 SYDVKM. V was shortened by 6 bases and J by 2 bases, with 16 bases between the two germline ends. The CDR3 protein is CASSSPPRANYGYTF. CDR3 DNA: TGTGCCAGCAGCTCCCCTCCCCGCGCGAACTATGGCTACACCTTC.